The 2 T cell receptor beta chains listed next were all sequenced from one sample in a study of shared clonotypes between healthy human individuals. Clones were read by immunoSEQ multiplex PCR, and TCRdb kept only the in-frame ones, dropping some. This table has a few million clones, around nine tenths appearing once. Source material: naive CD4+ T cells sorted from blood. Subset noted: CD45RA+ positively selected. These receptors originate from a man younger than 35 in good health.

The chain uses TRBV28 and TRBJ2-3; TRBD1 agrees at 9 bases. Germline V gene lookup returns CDR1 MDHEN and CDR2 SYDVKM. With V trimmed by 3 bases and J by 7 bases, 8 bases remained unmatched. This CDR3 contains 15 residues. The CDR3 loop is CASSFVDRGGNTQYF. CDR3 sequence (DNA): TGTGCCAGCAGTTTCGTCGACAGGGGGGGCAATACGCAGTATTTT. The full variable domain, completed using reference TRBV28 and TRBJ2-3, is DVKVTQSSRYLVKRTGEKVFLECVQDMDHENMFWYRQDPGLGLRLIYFSYDVKMKEKGDIPEGYSVSREKKERFSLILESASTNQTSMYLCASSFVDRGGNTQYFGPGTRLTVL.

This chain links TRBV30 with TRBJ2-5; 9 bases match TRBD1. V was pared by 5 bases and J by 7 bases, with 5 bases of the junction left unmatched. This CDR3 has 12 amino acids. Germline V CDR1 and CDR2: GTSNPN, SVGIG (reference sequence). The CDR3 here is CAWEQGAGTQYF. CDR3 sequence (DNA): TGTGCCTGGGAACAGGGGGCAGGGACCCAGTACTTC. Based on the CDR3 plus reference TRBV30 and TRBJ2-5, the full variable domain is SQTIHQWPATLVQPVGSPLSLECTVEGTSNPNLYWYRQAAGRGLQLLFYSVGIGQISSEVPQNLSASRPQDRQFILSSKKLLLSDSGFYLCAWEQGAGTQYFGPGTRLLVL.